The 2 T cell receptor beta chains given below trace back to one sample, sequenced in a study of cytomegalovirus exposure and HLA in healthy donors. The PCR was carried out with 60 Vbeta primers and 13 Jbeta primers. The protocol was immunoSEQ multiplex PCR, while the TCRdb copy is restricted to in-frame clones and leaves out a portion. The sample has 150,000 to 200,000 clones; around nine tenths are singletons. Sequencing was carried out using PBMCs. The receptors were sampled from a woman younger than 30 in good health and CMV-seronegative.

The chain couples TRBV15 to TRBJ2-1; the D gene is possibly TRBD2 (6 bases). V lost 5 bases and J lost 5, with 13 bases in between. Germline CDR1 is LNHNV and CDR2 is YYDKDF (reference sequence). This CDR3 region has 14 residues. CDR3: CATSDRTTNNEQFF. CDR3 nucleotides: TGTGCCACCAGCGATCGGACTACAAACAATGAGCAGTTCTTC. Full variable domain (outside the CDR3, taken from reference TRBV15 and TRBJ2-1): DAMVIQNPRYQVTQFGKPVTLSCSQTLNHNVMYWYQQKSSQAPKLLFHYYDKDFNNEADTPDNFQSRRPNTSFCFLDIRSPGLGDTAMYLCATSDRTTNNEQFFGPGTRLTVL.

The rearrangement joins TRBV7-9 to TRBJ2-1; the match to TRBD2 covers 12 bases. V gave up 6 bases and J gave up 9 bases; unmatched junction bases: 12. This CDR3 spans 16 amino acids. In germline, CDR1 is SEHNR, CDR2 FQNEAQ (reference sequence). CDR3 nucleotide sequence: TGTGCCAGCAGTCCGACTAGCGGGGGTAAATTGGGTGAGCAGTTCTTC. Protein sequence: CASSPTSGGKLGEQFF.